Presented here are 7 T cell receptor beta chains from one specimen sequenced in a study of monozygotic twins with inflammatory bowel disease. With the 5' RACE reads reprocessed, TCRdb shows one record per CDR3 protein and no DNA. This repertoire includes 150,000 to 200,000 distinct CDR3 sequences. Sequenced sample: blood. The receptors here all came from a human donor with ulcerative colitis or Crohn's disease, or a healthy co-twin of an affected twin (not recorded which).

The chain joins TRBV20-1 to TRBJ2-1; checking the TCRdb D call of TRBD2 is not possible without DNA. Germline V gene data show CDR1 as DFQATT and CDR2 as SNEGSKA (reference sequence). The CDR3 sequence is 14 residues long. The CDR3 region is CSASTAGGPFEQFF.

The rearrangement joins TRBV7-9 to TRBJ2-1; checking the TCRdb D call of TRBD2 is not possible without DNA. CDR1 and CDR2 from the germline V gene are SEHNR and FQNEAQ (reference sequence). The CDR3 has 15 amino acids. CDR3 loop: CASSPSGRVIHEQFF.

The V and J genes are TRBV7-8 and TRBJ2-5; checking the TCRdb D call of TRBD1 is not possible without DNA. CDR3 size: 15 residues. The germline V gene encodes CDR1 SGHVS and CDR2 FQNEAQ. CDR3 amino acids: CASSLAGTYLETQYF.

The rearrangement joins TRBV28 to TRBJ2-7; the TCRdb D gene call, TRBD1, has no DNA to confirm it. Germline V gene data show CDR1 as MDHEN and CDR2 as SYDVKM. The CDR3 runs to 14 residues. CDR3 sequence reads: CASSGTESSYEQYF.

V is TRBV5-1 and J is TRBJ2-3. Germline CDR1 reads SGHRS; CDR2 reads YFSETQ. The CDR3 spans 16 residues. This CDR3 is CASSLLAERGTDTQYF. The entire variable domain, with the rest obtained from reference TRBV5-1 and TRBJ2-3, is as follows: KAGVTQTPRYLIKTRGQQVTLSCSPISGHRSVSWYQQTPGQGLQFLFEYFSETQRNKGNFPGRFSGRQFSNSRSEMNVSTLELGDSALYLCASSLLAERGTDTQYFGPGTRLTVL.

The chain joins TRBV19 to TRBJ2-1; TCRdb returns TRBD1, unconfirmable since there is no DNA. This CDR3 has 15 residues. The germline gives CDR1 LNHDA, CDR2 SQIVND (reference sequence). Here the CDR3 reads CASSTGTAGYNEQFF.

The chain has TRBV20-1 and TRBJ2-3; checking the TCRdb D call of TRBD2 is not possible without DNA. Looked up from germline, CDR1 is DFQATT and CDR2 is SNEGSKA (reference sequence). This CDR3 is built from 18 residues. The CDR3: CSAPGLAGGPKIADTQYF.